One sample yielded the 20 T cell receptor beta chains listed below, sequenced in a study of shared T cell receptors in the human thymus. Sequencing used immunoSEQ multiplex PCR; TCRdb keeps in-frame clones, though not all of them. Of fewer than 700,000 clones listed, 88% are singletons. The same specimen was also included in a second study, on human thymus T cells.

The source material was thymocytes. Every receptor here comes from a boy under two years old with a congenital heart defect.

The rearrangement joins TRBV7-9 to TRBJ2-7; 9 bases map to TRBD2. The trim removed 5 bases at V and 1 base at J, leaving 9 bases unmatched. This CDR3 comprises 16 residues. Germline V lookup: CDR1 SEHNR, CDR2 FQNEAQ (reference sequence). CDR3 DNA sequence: TGTGCCAGCAGCACAGTGACTAGCGGACCTTCCTACGAGCAGTACTTC. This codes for CASSTVTSGPSYEQYF.

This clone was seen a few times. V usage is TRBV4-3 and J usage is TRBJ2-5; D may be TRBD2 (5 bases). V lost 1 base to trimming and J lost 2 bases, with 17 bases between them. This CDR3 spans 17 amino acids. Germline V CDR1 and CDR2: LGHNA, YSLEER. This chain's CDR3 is CASSQVLEMERQETQYF. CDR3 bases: TGCGCCAGCAGCCAAGTGTTGGAGATGGAGCGGCAAGAGACCCAGTACTTC.

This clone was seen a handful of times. The CDR3 protein is CASSLAGLAGGFSYNEQFF. For the CDR3, the DNA is TGTGCCAGCAGTTTAGCGGGACTAGCGGGAGGGTTTTCCTACAATGAGCAGTTCTTC. The chain joins TRBV28 to TRBJ2-1; 16 bases are shared with TRBD2. Per germline, CDR1 MDHEN and CDR2 SYDVKM. CDR3 length: 19 residues. V was clipped by 2 bases and J by 1 base; unmatched bases: 5.

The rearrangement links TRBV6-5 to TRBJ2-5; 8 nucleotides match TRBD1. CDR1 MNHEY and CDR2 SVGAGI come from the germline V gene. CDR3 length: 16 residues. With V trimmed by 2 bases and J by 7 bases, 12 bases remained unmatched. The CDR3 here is CASSYHPTGVLGTQYF. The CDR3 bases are TGTGCCAGCAGTTACCACCCGACAGGGGTTCTTGGGACCCAGTACTTC.

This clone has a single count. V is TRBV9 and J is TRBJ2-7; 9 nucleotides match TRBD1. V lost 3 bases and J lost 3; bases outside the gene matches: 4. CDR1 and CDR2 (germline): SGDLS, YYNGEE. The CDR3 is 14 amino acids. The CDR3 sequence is CASSAGTGIYEQYF. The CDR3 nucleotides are TGTGCCAGCAGCGCGGGGACAGGGATCTACGAGCAGTACTTC.

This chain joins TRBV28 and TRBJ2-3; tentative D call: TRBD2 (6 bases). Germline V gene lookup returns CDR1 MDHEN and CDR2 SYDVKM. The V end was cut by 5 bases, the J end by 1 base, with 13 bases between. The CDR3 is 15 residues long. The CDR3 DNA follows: TGTGCCAGCAGTCAACCCGAGCGGGGCACAGATACGCAGTATTTT. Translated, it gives CASSQPERGTDTQYF.

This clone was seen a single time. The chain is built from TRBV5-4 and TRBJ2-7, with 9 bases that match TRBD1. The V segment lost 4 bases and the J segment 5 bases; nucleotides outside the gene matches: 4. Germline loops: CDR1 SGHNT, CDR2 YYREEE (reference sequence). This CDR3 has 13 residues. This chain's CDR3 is CASSPRTGDEQYF. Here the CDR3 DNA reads TGTGCCAGCAGCCCGAGGACAGGGGACGAGCAGTACTTC.

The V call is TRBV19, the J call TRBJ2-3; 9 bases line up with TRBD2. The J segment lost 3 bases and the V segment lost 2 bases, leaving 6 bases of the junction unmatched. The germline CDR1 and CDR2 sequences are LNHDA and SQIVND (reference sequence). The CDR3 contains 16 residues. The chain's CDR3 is CASSIRLAGTTDTQYF. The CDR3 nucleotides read TGTGCCAGTAGTATACGGCTAGCGGGAACGACAGATACGCAGTATTTT. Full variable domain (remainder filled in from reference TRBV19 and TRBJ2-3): DGGITQSPKYLFRKEGQNVTLSCEQNLNHDAMYWYRQDPGQGLRLIYYSQIVNDFQKGDIAEGYSVSREKKESFPLTVTSAQKNPTAFYLCASSIRLAGTTDTQYFGPGTRLTVL.

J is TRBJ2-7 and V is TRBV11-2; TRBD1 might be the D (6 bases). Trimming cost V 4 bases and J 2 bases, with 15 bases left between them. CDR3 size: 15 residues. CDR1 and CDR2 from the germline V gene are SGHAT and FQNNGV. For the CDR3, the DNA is TGTGCCAGCAGCTCCGTTGGGGGCCTAACCTACGAGCAGTACTTC. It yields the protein CASSSVGGLTYEQYF.

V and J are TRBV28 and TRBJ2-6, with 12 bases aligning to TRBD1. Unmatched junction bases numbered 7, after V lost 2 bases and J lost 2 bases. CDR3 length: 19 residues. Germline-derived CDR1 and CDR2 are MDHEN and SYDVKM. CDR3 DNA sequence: TGTGCCAGCAGTTTAAGATACCGGGACAGGGGGCCTGGGGCCAACGTCCTGACTTTC. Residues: CASSLRYRDRGPGANVLTF.

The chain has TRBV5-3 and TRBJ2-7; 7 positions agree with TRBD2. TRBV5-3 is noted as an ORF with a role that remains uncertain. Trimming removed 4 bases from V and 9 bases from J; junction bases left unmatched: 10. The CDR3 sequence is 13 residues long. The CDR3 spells CARSIGTKSLQYF. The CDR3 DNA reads TGTGCCAGAAGCATCGGGACTAAATCCCTGCAGTACTTC.

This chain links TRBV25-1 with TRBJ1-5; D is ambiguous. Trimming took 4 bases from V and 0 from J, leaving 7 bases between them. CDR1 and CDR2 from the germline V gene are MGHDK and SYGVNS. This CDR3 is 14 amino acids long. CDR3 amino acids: CASSGINSNQPQHF. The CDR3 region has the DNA TGTGCCAGCAGTGGTATTAATAGCAATCAGCCCCAGCATTTT.

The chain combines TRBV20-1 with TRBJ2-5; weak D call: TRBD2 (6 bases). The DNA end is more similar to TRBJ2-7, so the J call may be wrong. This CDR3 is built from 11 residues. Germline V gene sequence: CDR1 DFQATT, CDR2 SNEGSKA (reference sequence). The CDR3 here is CSAKGGDEQYF. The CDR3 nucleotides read TGCAGTGCTAAAGGCGGGGACGAGCAGTACTTC.

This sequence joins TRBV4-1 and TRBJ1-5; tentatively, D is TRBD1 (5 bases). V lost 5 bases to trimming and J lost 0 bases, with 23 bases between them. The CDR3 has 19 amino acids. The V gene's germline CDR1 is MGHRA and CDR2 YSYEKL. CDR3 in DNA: TGCGCCAGCAGCAAGAAATTACAGGATTGCTATTATAGCAATCAGCCCCAGCATTTT. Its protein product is CASSKKLQDCYYSNQPQHF.

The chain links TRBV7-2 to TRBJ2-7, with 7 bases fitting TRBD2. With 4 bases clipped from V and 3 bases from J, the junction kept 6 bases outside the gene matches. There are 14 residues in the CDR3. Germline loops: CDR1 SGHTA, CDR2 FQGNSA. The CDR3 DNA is TGTGCCAGCAGCTGGAAGCGGGACGACTACGAGCAGTACTTC. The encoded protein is CASSWKRDDYEQYF.

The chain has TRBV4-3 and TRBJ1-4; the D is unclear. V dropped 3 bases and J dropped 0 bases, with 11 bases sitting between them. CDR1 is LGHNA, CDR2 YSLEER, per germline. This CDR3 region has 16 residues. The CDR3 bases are TGCGCCAGCAGCCACCTACAGAGAGCAACTAATGAAAAACTGTTTTTT. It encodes CASSHLQRATNEKLFF.

The CDR3 loop is CASSSPSGSSYEQYF. The CDR3 DNA is TGTGCCAGCAGCTCTCCTAGCGGGAGCTCCTACGAGCAGTACTTC. This chain uses TRBV6-5 with TRBJ2-7, with TRBD2 matching over 10 bases. There are 15 residues in the CDR3. V shed 6 bases, J shed 0 bases, and the junction held 5 bases outside the gene matches. Germline V gene lookup returns CDR1 MNHEY and CDR2 SVGAGI.

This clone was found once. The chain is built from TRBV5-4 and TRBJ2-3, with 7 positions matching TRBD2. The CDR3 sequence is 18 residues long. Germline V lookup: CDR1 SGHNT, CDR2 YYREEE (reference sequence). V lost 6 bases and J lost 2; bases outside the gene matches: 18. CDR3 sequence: CASKNSQTRGEYTDTQYF. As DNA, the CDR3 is TGTGCCAGCAAAAACTCCCAAACACGGGGGGAATACACAGATACGCAGTATTTT.

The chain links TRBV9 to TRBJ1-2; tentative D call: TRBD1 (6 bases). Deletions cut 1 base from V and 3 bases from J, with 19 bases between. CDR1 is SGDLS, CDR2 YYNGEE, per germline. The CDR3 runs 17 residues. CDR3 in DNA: TGTGCCAGCAGCGTATCCCTGTGGGGGCAGAAGGACTATGGCTACACCTTC. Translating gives CASSVSLWGQKDYGYTF.

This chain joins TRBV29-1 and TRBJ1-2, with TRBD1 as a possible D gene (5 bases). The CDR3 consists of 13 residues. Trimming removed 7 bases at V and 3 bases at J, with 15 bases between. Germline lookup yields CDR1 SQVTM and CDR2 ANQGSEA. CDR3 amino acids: CSDGGGGDYGYTF. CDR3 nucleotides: TGCAGCGATGGGGGGGGAGGGGACTATGGCTACACCTTC. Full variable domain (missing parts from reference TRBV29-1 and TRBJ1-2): SAVISQKPSRDICQRGTSLTIQCQVDSQVTMMFWYRQQPGQSLTLIATANQGSEATYESGFVIDKFPISRPNLTFSTLTVSNMSPEDSSIYLCSDGGGGDYGYTFGSGTRLTVV.